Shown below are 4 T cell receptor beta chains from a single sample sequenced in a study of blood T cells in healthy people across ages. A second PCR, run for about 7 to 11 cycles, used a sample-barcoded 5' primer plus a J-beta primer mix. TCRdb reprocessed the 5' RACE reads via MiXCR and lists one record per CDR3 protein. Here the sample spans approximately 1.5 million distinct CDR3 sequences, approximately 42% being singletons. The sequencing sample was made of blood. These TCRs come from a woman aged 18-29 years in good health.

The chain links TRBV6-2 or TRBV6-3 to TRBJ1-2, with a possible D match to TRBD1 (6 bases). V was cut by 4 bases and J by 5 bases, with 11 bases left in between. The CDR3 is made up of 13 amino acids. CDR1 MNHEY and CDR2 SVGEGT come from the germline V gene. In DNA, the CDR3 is TGTGCCAGCAGTTCCGCGACAGGTTATGGCTACACCTTC. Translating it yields CASSSATGYGYTF.

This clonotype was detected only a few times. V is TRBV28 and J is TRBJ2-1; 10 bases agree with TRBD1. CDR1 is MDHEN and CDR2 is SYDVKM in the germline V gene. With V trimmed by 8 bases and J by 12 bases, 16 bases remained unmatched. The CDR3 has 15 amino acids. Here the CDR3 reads CASGSGTGAFRAQFF. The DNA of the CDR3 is TGTGCCAGCGGATCCGGGACAGGGGCTTTTAGGGCGCAGTTCTTC.

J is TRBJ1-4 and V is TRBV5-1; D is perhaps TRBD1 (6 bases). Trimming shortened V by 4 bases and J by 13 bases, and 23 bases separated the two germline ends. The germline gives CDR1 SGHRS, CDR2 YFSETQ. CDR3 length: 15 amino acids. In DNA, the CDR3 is TGCGCCAGCAGCCCGGACCGGACAGAAGGGGGGAGACTGTTTTTT. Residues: CASSPDRTEGGRLFF.

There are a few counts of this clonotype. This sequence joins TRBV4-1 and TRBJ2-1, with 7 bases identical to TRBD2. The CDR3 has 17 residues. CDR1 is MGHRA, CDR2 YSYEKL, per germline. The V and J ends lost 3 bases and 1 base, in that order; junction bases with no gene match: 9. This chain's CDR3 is CASSHPTGGTSYNEQFF. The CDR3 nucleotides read TGCGCCAGCAGCCATCCGACCGGGGGGACTTCCTACAATGAGCAGTTCTTC.